These 2 T cell receptor beta chains originate from one sample sequenced in a study of Graves' ophthalmopathy and Graves' hyperthyroidism. From RNA, the CDR3 regions of TCR beta chains were amplified and sequenced. The first-round RT-PCR employed HTBI primers together with the Qiagen OneStep RT-PCR kit. A multiplex PCR was then performed as the second round. MiXCR, run by TCRdb on the multiplex PCR reads, gives a single entry per CDR3 protein. Here the sample spans 350,000 to 450,000 distinct CDR3 sequences, 15% to 20% being singletons. Sequenced: peripheral blood. The receptor set was obtained from a woman under 30 with Graves' ophthalmopathy.

V and J are TRBV10-3 and TRBJ2-7, with D perhaps matching TRBD1 (6 bases). CDR1 is ENHRY, CDR2 SYGVKD, per germline. V shed 8 bases and J shed 3 bases, with 14 bases lying between them. This CDR3 has 13 amino acids. CDR3 amino acids: CAIGGQTDYEQYF. DNA of the CDR3: TGTGCCATCGGTGGACAGACAGACTACGAGCAGTACTTC.

Here the CDR3 reads CASNRDRANTGELFF. The CDR3 coding sequence is TGTGCCAGCAATAGGGACAGGGCTAACACCGGGGAGCTGTTTTTT. The genes are TRBV6-2 or TRBV6-3 and TRBJ2-2; 9 positions match TRBD1. This CDR3 is built from 15 residues. In germline, CDR1 is MNHEY, CDR2 SVGEGT. V lost 7 bases and J lost 2; bases outside the gene matches: 5.